Presented here are 21 T cell receptor beta chains from one specimen sequenced in a study of CD8 T cells in Susac syndrome (dated by TCRdb to about 2019). Library construction relied on the immunoSEQ multiplex PCR assay. RNA was extracted using the RNeasy kit, and roughly 0.45 to 1 ug of the RNA was reverse transcribed with random hexamers. TCRdb handled the public reads itself, with Q25 trimming in fastp and clone calling in MiXCR, and kept productive beta chains. Each CDR3 protein gets just one entry, which takes the most common genes and DNA from the rows behind it. Here the sample has approximately 83,000 distinct CDR3 sequences; approximately 95% occur a single time. Clones ranked in the top ten supply approximately 0.94% of the sample. Sequenced material: CD8+ T cells from PBMCs. Receptors originate from a human donor with Susac syndrome.

CDR3 sequence (DNA): TGCGCCAGCAGCACGAATCGGTGGAATCAGCCCCAGCATTTT. Translating gives CASSTNRWNQPQHF. The chain carries TRBV5-1 and TRBJ1-5; no definite D call. The ends were cut back, 4 bases at V and 4 bases at J, with 12 bases in the middle. There are 14 residues in the CDR3. Germline loops: CDR1 SGHRS, CDR2 YFSETQ.

The gene calls are TRBV7-8 and TRBJ1-5, with D unresolved. The V end lost 3 bases, the J end lost 3 bases, and 12 bases lay between the germline ends. CDR3 length: 15 amino acids. The V gene's germline CDR1 is SGHVS and CDR2 FQNEAQ. The CDR3 protein is CASSFLADSNQPQHF. CDR3 DNA: TGTGCCAGCAGCTTCCTGGCAGACTCCAATCAGCCCCAGCATTTT.

The genes are TRBV28 and TRBJ1-1; weak D call: TRBD1 (6 bases). The CDR3 has 16 amino acids. Germline loops: CDR1 MDHEN, CDR2 SYDVKM. Trimming pared 5 bases from V and 3 bases from J, leaving 19 bases between. The CDR3 loop is CASSHRNTGMDTEAFF. CDR3 nucleotides: TGTGCCAGCAGTCACCGAAACACAGGGATGGACACTGAAGCTTTCTTT.

DNA of the CDR3: TGTGCCTCAGTAAGTGGGATCACTGAAGCTTTCTTT. Its translation is CASVSGITEAFF. This chain uses TRBV30 with TRBJ1-1; the D is unclear. The CDR3 sequence is 12 residues long. Germline lookup yields CDR1 GTSNPN and CDR2 SVGIG (reference sequence). The V end lost 7 bases, the J end lost 4 bases, and 13 bases lay between the germline ends.

The V and J genes are TRBV14 and TRBJ2-5; 7 bases line up with TRBD1. This CDR3 has 13 residues. The germline V gene encodes CDR1 SGHDN and CDR2 FVKESK. J was trimmed by 4 bases and V by 1 base; bases with no gene match: 0. The CDR3 spells CASSQAGGETQYF. In nucleotides, the CDR3 is TGTGCCAGCAGCCAAGCAGGGGGAGAGACCCAGTACTTC. The whole variable domain, remainder taken from reference TRBV14 and TRBJ2-5, is EAGVTQFPSHSVIEKGQTVTLRCDPISGHDNLYWYRRVMGKEIKFLLHFVKESKQDESGMPNNRFLAERTGGTYSTLKVQPAELEDSGVYFCASSQAGGETQYFGPGTRLLVL.

This chain connects TRBV2 to TRBJ1-4; TRBD1 matches 7 bases. The CDR3 is 15 amino acids. The V gene's germline CDR1 is SNHLY and CDR2 FYNNEI. Losses at the gene ends were 2 bases for V and 5 bases for J; bases not matched to a gene: 5. For the CDR3, the DNA is TGTGCCAGCAGTGAACAGGGACAGCCAAATGAAAAACTGTTTTTT. This gives the protein CASSEQGQPNEKLFF.

The rearrangement uses TRBV4-3 and TRBJ2-7; weak D call: TRBD2 (6 bases). CDR3 length equals 15 residues. The ends were cut back, 0 bases at V and 7 bases at J, with 16 bases in the middle. Germline lookup yields CDR1 LGHNA and CDR2 YSLEER. The CDR3 region is CASSQDWTETSEQYF. The DNA of the CDR3 is TGCGCCAGCAGCCAAGATTGGACGGAGACTAGTGAGCAGTACTTC.

The chain combines TRBV9 with TRBJ2-7, with D possibly TRBD2 on 6 matching bases. The CDR3 runs to 16 residues. Trimming removed 0 bases at V and 0 bases at J, with 13 bases between. Germline V CDR1 and CDR2: SGDLS, YYNGEE. The CDR3 loop is CASSVGRDSSSYEQYF. CDR3 coding DNA: TGTGCCAGCAGCGTAGGTCGGGACTCTTCCTCCTACGAGCAGTACTTC.

The chain couples TRBV30 to TRBJ2-3; D call uncertain. Germline V gives CDR1 GTSNPN, CDR2 SVGIG (reference sequence). Trimming cost V 5 bases and J 3 bases, with 18 bases left between them. The CDR3 is 15 amino acids. CDR3 residues: CAWDVTGPGTDTQYF. In nucleotides, the CDR3 is TGTGCCTGGGACGTGACTGGCCCCGGGACAGATACGCAGTATTTT.

The rearrangement joins TRBV27 to TRBJ2-5, with unresolved D. V was cut by 2 bases and J by 1 base, with 17 bases left in between. CDR1 and CDR2 (germline): MNHEY, SMNVEV (reference sequence). The CDR3 sequence is 17 residues long. The CDR3 spells CASSLTRGQTRQETQYF. DNA of the CDR3: TGTGCCAGCAGTTTAACACGCGGCCAGACCCGCCAAGAGACCCAGTACTTC.

This sequence joins TRBV4-1 and TRBJ2-5; 12 bases are a match to TRBD2. V trimming: 0 bases; J trimming: 5 bases; junction bases outside the gene matches: 4. CDR1 MGHRA and CDR2 YSYEKL come from the germline V gene. The CDR3 consists of 16 residues. The CDR3 DNA reads as TGCGCCAGCAGCCAAGAGGGACTAGCGGGCGGTGAGACCCAGTACTTC. Its translation is CASSQEGLAGGETQYF.

This sequence joins TRBV7-9 and TRBJ1-1, with 9 bases matching TRBD1. CDR1 and CDR2 (germline): SEHNR, FQNEAQ (reference sequence). V lost 6 bases and J lost 1; bases outside the gene matches: 6. The CDR3 runs 15 residues. The CDR3 loop reads CASRAPGQGNTEAFF. CDR3 DNA sequence: TGTGCCAGCAGGGCCCCGGGACAGGGGAACACTGAAGCTTTCTTT.

This rearrangement joins TRBV2 to TRBJ2-7; D not certain. Looked up from germline, CDR1 is SNHLY and CDR2 is FYNNEI. V was clipped by 0 bases and J by 1 base, with 4 bases between them. The CDR3 is made up of 13 amino acids. This CDR3 reads CASSEAMSYEQYF. The CDR3 DNA reads TGTGCCAGCAGTGAAGCGATGTCCTACGAGCAGTACTTC.

The chain has TRBV6-5 and TRBJ1-5; TRBD1 might be the D (5 bases). CDR1 is MNHEY, CDR2 SVGAGI, per germline. The CDR3 extends over 14 amino acids. Deletions cut 5 bases from V and 4 bases from J, with 12 bases between. This CDR3 is CASSPDIVNQPQHF. CDR3 DNA: TGTGCCAGCAGTCCGGACATAGTAAATCAGCCCCAGCATTTT.

The chain is built from TRBV27 and TRBJ2-5; D possibly matches TRBD1 or TRBD2 (6 bases each). This CDR3 contains 14 residues. With 8 bases removed from V and 5 bases from J, the gap between germline ends came to 18 bases. Per germline, CDR1 MNHEY and CDR2 SMNVEV (reference sequence). CDR3 region: CASGSGYGGETQYF. DNA for the CDR3: TGTGCCAGCGGTAGCGGCTACGGGGGCGAGACCCAGTACTTC.

The chain employs TRBV30 and TRBJ2-7, with TRBD2 identical over 10 bases. Germline trimming cut 3 bases from V and 7 bases from J; bases unmatched to any gene: 6. This CDR3 has 13 amino acids. Looked up from germline, CDR1 is GTSNPN and CDR2 is SVGIG (reference sequence). CDR3 in amino acids: CAWSPSGSWEQYF. CDR3 coding DNA: TGTGCCTGGAGCCCTAGCGGGAGCTGGGAGCAGTACTTC.

This clonotype was counted a single time. This sequence joins TRBV30 and TRBJ2-1; D ambiguous. The CDR3 loop spans 12 amino acids. The V end was cut by 5 bases, the J end by 6 bases, with 11 bases between. Germline V gene data show CDR1 as GTSNPN and CDR2 as SVGIG (reference sequence). The CDR3 DNA is TGTGCCTGGGGGTTGTTAGGCAATGAGCAGTTCTTC. Amino acids: CAWGLLGNEQFF.

J is TRBJ1-5 and V is TRBV15, with 9 bases identical to TRBD1. With V trimmed by 3 bases and J by 4 bases, 4 bases remained unmatched. This CDR3 comprises 15 residues. Germline values: CDR1 LNHNV, CDR2 YYDKDF (reference sequence). CDR3 bases: TGTGCCACCAGCAGGTTACAGGGGGCGAATCAGCCCCAGCATTTT. It translates to CATSRLQGANQPQHF.

This chain uses TRBV7-2 with TRBJ1-1; 8 bases fit TRBD1. The CDR3 sequence is 15 residues long. The J segment lost 0 bases and the V segment lost 5 bases, leaving 5 bases of the junction unmatched. Germline lookup yields CDR1 SGHTA and CDR2 FQGNSA. DNA for the CDR3: TGTGCCAGCAGCCTGACAGGGGCCGTGAACACTGAAGCTTTCTTT. Protein sequence: CASSLTGAVNTEAFF.

This chain joins TRBV27 and TRBJ2-5; D uncertain. Germline CDR1 and CDR2: MNHEY and SMNVEV (reference sequence). V was trimmed by 0 bases and J by 1 base, leaving 9 bases between them. This CDR3 contains 15 residues. The CDR3 nucleotides read TGTGCCAGCAGTTTATCCACGCCGGGCCAAGAGACCCAGTACTTC. It is translated as CASSLSTPGQETQYF.

V gene TRBV5-8 combines with J gene TRBJ2-7; D possibly corresponds to TRBD1 (6 bases). Trimming pared 5 bases from V and 0 bases from J, leaving 12 bases between. The germline CDR1 and CDR2 sequences are SGHTS and YDEGEE. This CDR3 region has 14 residues. In nucleotides, the CDR3 is TGTGCCAGCAGATGGACAGTCAGCTCCTACGAGCAGTACTTC. Residues: CASRWTVSSYEQYF.